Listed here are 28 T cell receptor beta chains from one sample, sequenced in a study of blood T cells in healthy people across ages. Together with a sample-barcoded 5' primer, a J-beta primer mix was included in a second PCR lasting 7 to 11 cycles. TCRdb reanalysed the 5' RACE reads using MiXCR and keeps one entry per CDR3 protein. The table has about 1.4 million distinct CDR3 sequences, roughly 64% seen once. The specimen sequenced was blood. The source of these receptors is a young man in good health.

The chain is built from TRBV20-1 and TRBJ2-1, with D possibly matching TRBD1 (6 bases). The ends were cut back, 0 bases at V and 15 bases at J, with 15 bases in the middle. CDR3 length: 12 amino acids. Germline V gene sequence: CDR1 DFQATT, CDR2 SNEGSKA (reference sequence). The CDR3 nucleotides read TGCAGTGCTAGAGAGAGGGGGACGACTCCGTTCTTC. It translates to CSARERGTTPFF.

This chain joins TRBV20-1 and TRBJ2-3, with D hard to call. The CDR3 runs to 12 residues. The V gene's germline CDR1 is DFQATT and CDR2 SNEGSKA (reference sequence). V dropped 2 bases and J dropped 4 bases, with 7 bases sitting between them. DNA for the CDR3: TGCAGTGCTAGACTCGTGGCAGATACGCAGTATTTT. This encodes CSARLVADTQYF.

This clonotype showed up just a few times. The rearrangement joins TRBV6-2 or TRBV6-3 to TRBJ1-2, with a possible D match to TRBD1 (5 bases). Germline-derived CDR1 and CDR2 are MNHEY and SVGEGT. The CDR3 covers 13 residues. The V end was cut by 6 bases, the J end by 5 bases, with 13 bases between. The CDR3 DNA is TGTGCCAGCAGGGGGACGGCGGAGTATGGCTACACCTTC. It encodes CASRGTAEYGYTF.

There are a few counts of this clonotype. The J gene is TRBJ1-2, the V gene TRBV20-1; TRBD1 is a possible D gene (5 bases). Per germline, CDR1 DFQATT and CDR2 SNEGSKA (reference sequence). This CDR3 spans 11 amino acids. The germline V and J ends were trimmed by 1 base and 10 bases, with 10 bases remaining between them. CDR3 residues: CSARVRGDYTF. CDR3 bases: TGCAGTGCTAGAGTGAGGGGAGACTACACCTTC.

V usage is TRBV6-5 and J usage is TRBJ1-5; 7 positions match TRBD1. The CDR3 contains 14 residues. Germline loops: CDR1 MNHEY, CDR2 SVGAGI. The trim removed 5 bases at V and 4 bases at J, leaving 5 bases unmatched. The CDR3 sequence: CASSDGTANQPQHF. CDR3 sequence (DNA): TGTGCCAGCAGTGACGGGACAGCAAATCAGCCCCAGCATTTT.

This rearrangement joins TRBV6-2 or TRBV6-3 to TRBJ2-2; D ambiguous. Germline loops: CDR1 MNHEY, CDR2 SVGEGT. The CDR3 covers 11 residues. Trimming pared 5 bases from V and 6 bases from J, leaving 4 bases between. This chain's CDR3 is CASSGAGELFF. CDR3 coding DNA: TGTGCCAGCAGTGGGGCCGGGGAGCTGTTTTTT.

The DNA for the CDR3 is TGTGCCAGCAGCAATAGCGAATCGGGAGTTAATGGCTACACCTTC. This encodes CASSNSESGVNGYTF. The chain employs TRBV7-9 and TRBJ1-2; D ambiguous. Germline V gene sequence: CDR1 SEHNR, CDR2 FQNEAQ (reference sequence). Deletions cut 5 bases from V and 6 bases from J, with 19 bases between. The CDR3 sequence is 15 residues long. The whole variable domain, remainder taken from reference TRBV7-9 and TRBJ1-2, is DTGVSQNPRHKITKRGQNVTFRCDPISEHNRLYWYRQTLGQGPEFLTYFQNEAQLEKSRLLSDRFSAERPKGSFSTLEIQRTEQGDSAMYLCASSNSESGVNGYTFGSGTRLTVV.

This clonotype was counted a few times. Written as DNA, the CDR3 is TGTGCCAGCAGCTCCATACTAGAGAACGGGGAGACCCAGTACTTC. As protein: CASSSILENGETQYF. The chain uses TRBV5-4 and TRBJ2-5; possibly TRBD2 for D (5 bases). This CDR3 has 15 amino acids. The V gene lost 3 bases and the J gene lost 5 bases, with 17 bases spanning the gap. Germline CDR1 and CDR2: SGHNT and YYREEE (reference sequence).

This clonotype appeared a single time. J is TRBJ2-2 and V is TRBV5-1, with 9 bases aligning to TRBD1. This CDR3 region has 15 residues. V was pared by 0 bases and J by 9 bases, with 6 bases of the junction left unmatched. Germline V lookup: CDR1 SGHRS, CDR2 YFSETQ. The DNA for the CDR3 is TGCGCCAGCAGCTTGGTGGACAGGGGAGGCCGGGAGCTGTTTTTT. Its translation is CASSLVDRGGRELFF.

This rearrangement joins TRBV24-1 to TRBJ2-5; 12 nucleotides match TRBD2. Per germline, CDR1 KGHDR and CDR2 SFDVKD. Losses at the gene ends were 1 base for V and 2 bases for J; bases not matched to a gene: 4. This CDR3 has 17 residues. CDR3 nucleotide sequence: TGTGCCACCAGTGATTTTTTGACTAGCGGGGGACAAGAGACCCAGTACTTC. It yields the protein CATSDFLTSGGQETQYF.

CDR3 region: CASSQVAYRNLAKNIQYF. The CDR3 nucleotides read TGTGCCAGCAGCCAAGTTGCTTATCGGAACCTAGCCAAAAACATTCAGTACTTC. The chain joins TRBV3-1 to TRBJ2-4; D is ambiguous. Germline loops: CDR1 LGHDT, CDR2 YNNKEL (reference sequence). This CDR3 spans 18 amino acids. Trimming removed 1 base from V and 0 bases from J, with 16 bases in between.

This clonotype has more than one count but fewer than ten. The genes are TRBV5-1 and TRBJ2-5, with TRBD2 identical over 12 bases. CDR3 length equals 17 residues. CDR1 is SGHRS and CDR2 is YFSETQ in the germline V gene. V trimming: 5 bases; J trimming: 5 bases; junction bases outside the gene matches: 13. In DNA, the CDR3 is TGCGCCAGCAGACGACTAGCGGGAGACCTCCGACCGGAGACCCAGTACTTC. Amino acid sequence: CASRRLAGDLRPETQYF.

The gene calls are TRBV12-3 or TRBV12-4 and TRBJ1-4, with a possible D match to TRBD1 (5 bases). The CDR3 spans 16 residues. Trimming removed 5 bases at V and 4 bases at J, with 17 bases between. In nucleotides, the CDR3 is TGTGCCAGCAGTATACTAGGGACGGCTGATAATGAAAAACTGTTTTTT. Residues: CASSILGTADNEKLFF.

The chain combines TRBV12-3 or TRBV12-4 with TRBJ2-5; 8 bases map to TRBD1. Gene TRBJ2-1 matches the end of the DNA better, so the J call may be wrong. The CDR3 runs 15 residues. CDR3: CASSTPRGRQETQFF. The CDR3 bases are TGTGCCAGCAGTACACCCAGGGGGCGTCAAGAGACCCAGTTCTTC.

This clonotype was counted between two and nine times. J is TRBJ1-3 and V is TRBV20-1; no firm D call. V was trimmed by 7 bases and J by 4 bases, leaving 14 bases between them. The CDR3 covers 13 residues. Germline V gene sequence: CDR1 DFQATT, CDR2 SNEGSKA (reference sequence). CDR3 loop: CSVTRGSGNTIYF. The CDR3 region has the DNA TGCAGTGTGACGAGAGGATCCGGAAACACCATATATTTT.

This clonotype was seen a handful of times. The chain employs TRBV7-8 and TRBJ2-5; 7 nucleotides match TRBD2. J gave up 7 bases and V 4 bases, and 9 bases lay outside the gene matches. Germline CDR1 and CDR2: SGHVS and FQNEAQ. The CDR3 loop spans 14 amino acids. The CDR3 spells CASSYPRLAGTQYF. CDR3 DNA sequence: TGTGCCAGCAGCTACCCCCGACTAGCTGGGACCCAGTACTTC.

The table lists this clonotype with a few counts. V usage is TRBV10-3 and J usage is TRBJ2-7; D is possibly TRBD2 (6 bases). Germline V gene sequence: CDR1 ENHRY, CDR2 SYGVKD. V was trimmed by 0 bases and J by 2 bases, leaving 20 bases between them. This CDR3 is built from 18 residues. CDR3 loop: CAISESGLTSSGTYEQYF. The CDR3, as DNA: TGTGCCATCAGTGAGTCGGGTCTGACTAGTAGCGGAACCTACGAGCAGTACTTC.

The CDR3 DNA follows: TGTGCCAGCAGCTCCGGACTGATGAGCTCTGGGGCCAACGTCCTGACTTTC. This translates into CASSSGLMSSGANVLTF. The rearrangement joins TRBV7-9 to TRBJ2-6; D is possibly TRBD2 (5 bases). The germline V and J ends were trimmed by 4 bases and 0 bases, with 13 bases remaining between them. The CDR3 consists of 17 residues. Germline V gene lookup returns CDR1 SEHNR and CDR2 FQNEAQ (reference sequence).

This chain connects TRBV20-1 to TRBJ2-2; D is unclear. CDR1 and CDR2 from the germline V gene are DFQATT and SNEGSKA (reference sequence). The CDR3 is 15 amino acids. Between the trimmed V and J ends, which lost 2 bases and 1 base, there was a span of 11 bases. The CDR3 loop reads CSARTTVLNTGELFF. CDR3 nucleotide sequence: TGCAGTGCTAGAACTACGGTCCTGAACACCGGGGAGCTGTTTTTT.

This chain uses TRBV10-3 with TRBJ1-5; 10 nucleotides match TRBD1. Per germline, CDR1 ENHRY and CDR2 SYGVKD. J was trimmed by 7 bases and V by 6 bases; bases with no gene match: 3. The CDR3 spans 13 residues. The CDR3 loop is CAIRDRGYQPQHF. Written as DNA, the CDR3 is TGTGCCATCAGGGACAGGGGGTACCAGCCCCAGCATTTT.

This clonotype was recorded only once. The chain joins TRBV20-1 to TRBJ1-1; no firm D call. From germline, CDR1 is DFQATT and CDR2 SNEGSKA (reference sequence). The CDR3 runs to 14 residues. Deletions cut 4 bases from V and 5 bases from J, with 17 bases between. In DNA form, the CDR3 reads TGCAGTGCTAAGACTCCTGGATTAAGGACTGAAGCTTTCTTT. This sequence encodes CSAKTPGLRTEAFF.

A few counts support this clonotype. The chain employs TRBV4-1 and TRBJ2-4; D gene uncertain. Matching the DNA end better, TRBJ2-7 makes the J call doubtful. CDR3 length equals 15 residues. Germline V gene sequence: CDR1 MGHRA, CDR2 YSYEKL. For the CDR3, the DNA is TGCGCCAGCAGCCAAGTCGAGGCCCTATCCTACGAGCAGTACTTC. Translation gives CASSQVEALSYEQYF.

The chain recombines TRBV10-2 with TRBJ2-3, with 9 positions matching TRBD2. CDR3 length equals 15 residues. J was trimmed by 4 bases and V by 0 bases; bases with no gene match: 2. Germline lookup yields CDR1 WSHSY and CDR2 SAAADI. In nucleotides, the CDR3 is TGCGCCAGCAGTGAGTCCCGGACTAGCGCAGATACGCAGTATTTT. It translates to CASSESRTSADTQYF.

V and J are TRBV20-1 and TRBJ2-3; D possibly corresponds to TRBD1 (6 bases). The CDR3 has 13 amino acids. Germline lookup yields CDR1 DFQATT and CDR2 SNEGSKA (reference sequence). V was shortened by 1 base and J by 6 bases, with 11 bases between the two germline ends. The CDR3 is CSARGTGKDTQYF. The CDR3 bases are TGCAGTGCTAGAGGCACAGGGAAGGATACGCAGTATTTT.

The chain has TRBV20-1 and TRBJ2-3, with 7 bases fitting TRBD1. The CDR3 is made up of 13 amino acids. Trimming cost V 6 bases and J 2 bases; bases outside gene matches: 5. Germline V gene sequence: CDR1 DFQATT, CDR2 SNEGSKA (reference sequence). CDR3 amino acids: CSAGTETTDTQYF. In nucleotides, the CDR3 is TGCAGTGCCGGGACAGAAACCACAGATACGCAGTATTTT.

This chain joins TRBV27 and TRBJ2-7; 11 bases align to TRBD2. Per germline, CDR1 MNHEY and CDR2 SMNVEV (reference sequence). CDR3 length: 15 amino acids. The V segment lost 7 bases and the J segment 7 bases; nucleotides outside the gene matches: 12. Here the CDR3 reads CASNVAGGPSNEQYF. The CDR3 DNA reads TGTGCCAGCAACGTAGCGGGGGGGCCGTCCAATGAGCAGTACTTC.

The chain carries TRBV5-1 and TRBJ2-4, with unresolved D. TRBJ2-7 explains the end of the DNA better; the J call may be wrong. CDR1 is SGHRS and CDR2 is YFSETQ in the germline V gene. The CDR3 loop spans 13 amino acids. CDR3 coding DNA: TGCGCCAGCAGCTTGGATGGGCTCCTCGAGCAGTACTTC. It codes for CASSLDGLLEQYF.

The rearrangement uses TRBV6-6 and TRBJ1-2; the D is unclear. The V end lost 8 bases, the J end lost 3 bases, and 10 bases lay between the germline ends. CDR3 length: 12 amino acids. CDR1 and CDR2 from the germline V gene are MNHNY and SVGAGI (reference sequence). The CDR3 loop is CASEGQDYGYTF. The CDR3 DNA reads TGTGCCAGCGAGGGTCAGGACTATGGCTACACCTTC.